The clone carrying this T cell receptor beta chain was found many times. These data belong to a study of response to subunit inactivated influenza vaccine. TCRdb independently ran MiXCR on the RT-PCR reads; one entry per CDR3 protein. Of more than 550,000 distinct CDR3 sequences in the sample, about 12% are singletons; the top ten hold about 9.4%. Per germline, CDR1 MGHRA and CDR2 YSYEKL. V lost 2 bases, J lost 3 bases, and 6 bases lay in between. The CDR3 spans 13 residues. This specimen was PBMCs from blood, taken on the day of vaccination. This receptor was taken from a man over 45 who received an inactivated influenza vaccine. This chain connects TRBV4-1 to TRBJ2-3; D unclear. In DNA form, the CDR3 reads TGCGCCAGCAGCCAATTCGGGACAGATACGCAGTATTTT. Protein sequence: CASSQFGTDTQYF.